A single T cell receptor beta chain is shown here with its context. This sample stems from a study of T cell responses to AZD1222 COVID-19 vaccine. The data were produced by immunoSEQ multiplex PCR, yet TCRdb's version contains in-frame clones alone and is incomplete. The sample consists of about 100,000 clones, approximately 90% of them appearing once. The CDR3 is 14 residues long. The V gene lost 0 bases and the J gene lost 2 bases, with 8 bases spanning the gap. Germline CDR1 and CDR2: MNHEY and SVGAGI. The chain links TRBV6-5 to TRBJ2-7; D unclear. This TCR derives from an adult who received the AZD1222 COVID-19 vaccine. The sample here was peripheral blood, taken 28 days after the second AZD1222 dose. The CDR3 is CASSYSHSTYEQYF. The CDR3 DNA is TGTGCCAGCAGTTACTCCCACAGCACCTACGAGCAGTACTTC.